This is a list of T cell receptor beta chains from one sample in a study of molecular identifiers for immune sequencing clone quantification. Each CDR3 protein is one row after TCRdb ran MiXCR on the PCR reads. The profile shows fewer than 350,000 distinct CDR3 sequences, roughly a quarter of them singletons. What was sequenced was naive CD8+ T cells from blood, with Jurkat cell RNA spiked in. The receptor source for this set is a human donor in good health. Some libraries in this study had Jurkat cell RNA spiked in. The CDR3 runs from the conserved cysteine through the conserved F or W. D genes are given only for firm matches. Clone size appears in some rows only: once, few, many, or a class for an expanded clone.

j_call,d_call,clone_size,v_call,cdr3_aa,cdr3_nt
TRBJ2-3,-,many,TRBV29-1,CSVVGAGTQYF,TGCAGCGTTGTAGGGGCGGGTACGCAGTATTTT
TRBJ2-1,-,once,TRBV7-9,CASSLVKGVGPPRFF,TGTGCCAGCAGCTTAGTTAAAGGGGTCGGACCGCCTAGGTTCTTC
TRBJ2-3,-,many,TRBV9,CASSVARTDTQYF,TGTGCCAGCAGCGTAGCGCGCACAGATACGCAGTATTTT
TRBJ1-4,-,many,TRBV7-9,CASSFLSEKLFF,TGTGCCAGCAGCTTTCTTAGTGAAAAACTGTTTTTT
TRBJ1-5,TRBD1,-,TRBV30,CAWSPPDRANQPQHF,TGTGCCTGGAGTCCTCCCGACAGGGCCAATCAGCCCCAGCATTTT
TRBJ1-6,-,-,TRBV7-9,CASSARGEGTSPLHF,TGTGCCAGCAGCGCCCGGGGGGAGGGGACGTCACCCCTCCACTTT
TRBJ1-1,-,few,TRBV12-3/TRBV12-4,CASSLNRVSGAFF,TGTGCCAGCAGTTTAAATAGGGTTTCTGGAGCTTTCTTT
TRBJ2-7,TRBD1,-,TRBV7-9,CASSLAGTGQHNEQYF,TGTGCCAGCAGCCTCGCCGGGACAGGGCAGCACAATGAGCAGTACTTC
TRBJ2-3,-,many,TRBV3-1,CASSHSADTQYF,TGTGCCAGCAGCCACTCCGCAGATACGCAGTATTTT
TRBJ1-2,TRBD1,many,TRBV14,CASSQGGPGLRTGEITF,TGTGCCAGCAGCCAAGGGGGACCGGGATTAAGGACAGGGGAAATCACCTTC
TRBJ2-7,TRBD2,few,TRBV30,CAWSASGRALDEQYF,TGTGCCTGGAGTGCTAGCGGGAGGGCCTTAGACGAGCAGTACTTC
TRBJ2-7,-,few,TRBV13,CASSGPDQGIYEQYF,TGTGCCAGCAGCGGCCCGGACCAAGGAATCTACGAGCAGTACTTC